This entry lists 20 T cell receptor beta chains sequenced from one sample in a study of blood T cell repertoires in COVID-19. The method was immunoSEQ multiplex PCR; TCRdb's version includes in-frame clones alone and lacks a portion of them. This table holds around 260,000 clones, 88% found once. The sequenced material came from peripheral blood. Every receptor here comes from a human donor in a cohort sampled during active COVID-19.

The chain links TRBV2 to TRBJ1-3, with 9 nucleotides matching TRBD1. The V gene end was trimmed by 5 bases and the J gene end by 5 bases; junction bases not matched to a gene: 4. The germline V gene has CDR1 SNHLY and CDR2 FYNNEI. CDR3 length equals 14 residues. The CDR3 sequence is CASSIGTGRNTIYF. The CDR3 DNA is TGTGCCAGCAGTATCGGGACAGGGAGAAACACCATATATTTT.

The gene calls are TRBV6-5 and TRBJ2-7; TRBD1 is a possible D gene (6 bases). The V gene lost 7 bases and the J gene lost 0 bases, with 10 bases spanning the gap. This CDR3 region has 13 residues. Germline V CDR1 and CDR2: MNHEY, SVGAGI. CDR3 protein: CASNQGLSYEQYF. Written as DNA, the CDR3 is TGTGCCAGCAATCAGGGGCTCTCCTACGAGCAGTACTTC.

The chain is built from TRBV6-1 and TRBJ1-2; the D is unclear. The CDR3 runs 12 residues. Trimming stripped 2 bases from V and 4 bases from J, with 5 bases between. Germline lookup yields CDR1 MNHNS and CDR2 SASEGT. CDR3 DNA sequence: TGTGCCAGCAGTGAAAGCGGCTATGGCTACACCTTC. Its translation: CASSESGYGYTF.

The CDR3 here is CASGQNNEQFF. The DNA of the CDR3 is TGTGCCAGCGGCCAAAACAATGAGCAGTTCTTC. This chain links TRBV7-6 with TRBJ2-1, with no clear D. CDR3 length equals 11 residues. Trimming cost V 8 bases and J 5 bases, with 7 bases left between them. Germline V gene sequence: CDR1 SGHVS, CDR2 FNYEAQ.

V gene TRBV9 combines with J gene TRBJ1-2, with 9 bases aligning to TRBD1. V trimming: 3 bases; J trimming: 7 bases; junction bases outside the gene matches: 7. CDR1 is SGDLS and CDR2 is YYNGEE in the germline V gene. The CDR3 runs to 14 residues. CDR3 amino acids: CASSAGDRAFGYTF. The CDR3 DNA reads TGTGCCAGCAGCGCCGGGGACAGGGCGTTTGGCTACACCTTC.

J is TRBJ2-2 and V is TRBV5-4; D might be TRBD2 (6 bases). Trimming shortened V by 3 bases and J by 3 bases, and 9 bases separated the two germline ends. CDR1 and CDR2 (germline): SGHNT, YYREEE (reference sequence). CDR3 length equals 14 residues. The CDR3 nucleotides are TGTGCCAGCAGCTCGGGCGGGGACACCGGGGAGCTGTTTTTT. Translating gives CASSSGGDTGELFF. The whole variable domain, remainder taken from reference TRBV5-4 and TRBJ2-2, is ETGVTQSPTHLIKTRGQQVTLRCSSQSGHNTVSWYQQALGQGPQFIFQYYREEENGRGNFPPRFSGLQFPNYSSELNVNALELDDSALYLCASSSGGDTGELFFGEGSRLTVL.

The chain combines TRBV9 with TRBJ1-2; 9 bases map to TRBD1. The germline V gene has CDR1 SGDLS and CDR2 YYNGEE. V was clipped by 3 bases and J by 7 bases; unmatched bases: 4. This CDR3 contains 13 residues. CDR3 bases: TGTGCCAGCAGCGCGGCGACAGGGGGTGGCTACACCTTC. Residues: CASSAATGGGYTF.

V gene TRBV20-1 combines with J gene TRBJ2-4; D gene ambiguous. The CDR3 sequence is 14 residues long. The V and J ends lost 3 bases and 0 bases respectively, with 9 bases between them. The germline gives CDR1 DFQATT, CDR2 SNEGSKA (reference sequence). CDR3 coding DNA: TGCAGTGCTAGTACAGCCATAGCCAAAAACATTCAGTACTTC. It yields the protein CSASTAIAKNIQYF.

The J gene is TRBJ1-2, the V gene TRBV27, with 9 bases fitting TRBD1. Germline values: CDR1 MNHEY, CDR2 SMNVEV (reference sequence). Trimming removed 0 bases from V and 8 bases from J; junction bases left unmatched: 7. This CDR3 region has 15 residues. CDR3 nucleotide sequence: TGTGCCAGCAGTTTATCCGGAACAGGGGGCAGGGGCTACACCTTC. It specifies CASSLSGTGGRGYTF.

This chain joins TRBV5-6 and TRBJ1-2, with TRBD1 identical over 10 bases. This CDR3 has 15 amino acids. Looked up from germline, CDR1 is SGHDT and CDR2 is YYEEEE. Trimming at V came to 4 bases and at J to 6 bases, leaving 9 bases not matched to a gene. The CDR3 coding sequence is TGTGCCAGCAGCATTCCTCGGGACAGGGGTAATGGCTACACCTTC. Its translation: CASSIPRDRGNGYTF.

The J gene is TRBJ1-2, the V gene TRBV15, with D maybe TRBD1 (6 bases). The CDR3 contains 14 residues. The ends were cut back, 3 bases at V and 4 bases at J, with 12 bases in the middle. The germline gives CDR1 LNHNV, CDR2 YYDKDF (reference sequence). The CDR3 reads CATSSQGGGYGYTF. The CDR3 DNA reads as TGTGCCACCAGCAGTCAGGGAGGGGGCTATGGCTACACCTTC.

This rearrangement joins TRBV6-2 or TRBV6-3 to TRBJ2-7; D is unclear. The CDR3 is made up of 10 amino acids. The V gene's germline CDR1 is MNHEY and CDR2 SVGEGT. V lost 2 bases, J lost 7 bases, and 3 bases lay in between. CDR3 in DNA: TGTGCCAGCAGTTACGAGGAGCAGTACTTC. Its protein is CASSYEEQYF.

The chain has TRBV28 and TRBJ1-5, with 8 nucleotides matching TRBD1. Trimming removed 2 bases from V and 0 bases from J; junction bases left unmatched: 15. CDR3 length: 20 amino acids. Per the germline V gene, CDR1 is MDHEN and CDR2 is SYDVKM. Written as DNA, the CDR3 is TGTGCCAGCAGTTTAGGGGCCGGGACAGGCCACCTTTTTAGCAATCAGCCCCAGCATTTT. This sequence encodes CASSLGAGTGHLFSNQPQHF.

V gene TRBV5-5 combines with J gene TRBJ2-1, with 8 bases fitting TRBD2. The CDR3 runs 19 residues. V shed 4 bases, J shed 4 bases, and the junction held 19 bases outside the gene matches. Germline lookup yields CDR1 SGHKS and CDR2 YYEKEE (reference sequence). The CDR3 sequence: CASSPPGGTRERQYNEQFF. CDR3 coding DNA: TGTGCCAGCAGCCCGCCCGGGGGGACTAGGGAAAGGCAGTACAATGAGCAGTTCTTC.

This clone was seen only once. The chain uses TRBV4-3 and TRBJ2-1; 8 bases are a match to TRBD2. J gave up 6 bases and V 2 bases, and 6 bases lay outside the gene matches. CDR3 length: 15 residues. CDR1 LGHNA and CDR2 YSLEER come from the germline V gene. The CDR3 loop is CASSQLTSAGNEQFF. In nucleotides, the CDR3 is TGCGCCAGCAGCCAATTGACTAGCGCTGGCAATGAGCAGTTCTTC.

The V call is TRBV7-8, the J call TRBJ2-5; possible D gene TRBD2, 5 bases. CDR1 and CDR2 (germline): SGHVS, FQNEAQ. The CDR3 is made up of 14 amino acids. The V gene lost 1 base and the J gene lost 3 bases, with 9 bases spanning the gap. The CDR3 is CASSLGAAKETQYF. CDR3 coding DNA: TGTGCCAGCAGCTTAGGAGCGGCCAAAGAGACCCAGTACTTC. The variable domain in full, completed from reference TRBV7-8 and TRBJ2-5, reads GAGVSQSPRYKVAKRGQDVALRCDPISGHVSLFWYQQALGQGPEFLTYFQNEAQLDKSGLPSDRFFAERPEGSVSTLKIQRTQQEDSAVYLCASSLGAAKETQYFGPGTRLLVL.

This clone has just a few counts. The V call is TRBV4-1, the J call TRBJ1-5, with D uncertain. V lost 1 base to trimming and J lost 1 base, with 8 bases between them. This CDR3 has 15 residues. Germline CDR1 and CDR2: MGHRA and YSYEKL. The CDR3 DNA reads as TGCGCCAGCAGCCAAGCCCTCGTAAGCAATCAGCCCCAGCATTTT. It yields the protein CASSQALVSNQPQHF.

The CDR3 nucleotides read TGTGCCAGCAGCTTGAAGGGGTCGCACAATGAGCAGTTCTTC. As protein: CASSLKGSHNEQFF. This chain connects TRBV7-2 to TRBJ2-1, with a possible D match to TRBD1 (5 bases). The V end lost 3 bases, the J end lost 5 bases, and 11 bases lay between the germline ends. The length of the CDR3 is 14 residues. CDR1 SGHTA and CDR2 FQGNSA come from the germline V gene.

This chain connects TRBV11-2 to TRBJ1-1, with TRBD1 identical over 7 bases. The CDR3 consists of 15 residues. Trimming removed 3 bases from V and 3 bases from J; junction bases left unmatched: 7. Per the germline V gene, CDR1 is SGHAT and CDR2 is FQNNGV. CDR3 sequence reads: CASSFTGTAYTEAFF. The DNA for the CDR3 is TGTGCCAGCAGCTTCACCGGGACAGCTTACACTGAAGCTTTCTTT. The full variable domain, its missing parts supplied by reference TRBV11-2 and TRBJ1-1, is EAGVAQSPRYKIIEKRQSVAFWCNPISGHATLYWYQQILGQGPKLLIQFQNNGVVDDSQLPKDRFSAERLKGVDSTLKIQPAKLEDSAVYLCASSFTGTAYTEAFFGQGTRLTVV.

This clone was seen only once. This same CDR3 is encoded by further DNA sequences in the sample. This chain joins TRBV20-1 and TRBJ1-3; D remains unclear. Trimming removed 5 bases from V and 7 bases from J, with 9 bases in between. The CDR3 extends over 11 amino acids. Germline V gene sequence: CDR1 DFQATT, CDR2 SNEGSKA (reference sequence). Written as DNA, the CDR3 is TGCAGTGCTCGTATCCGGAACACCATATATTTT. This encodes CSARIRNTIYF.